This record concerns one T cell receptor beta chain sequence. Its target is unknown. These data come from a study of cytomegalovirus exposure and HLA in healthy donors. Study observations and caveats: TCR beta sequences reportedly predicted most subjects' HLA-A and HLA-B alleles accurately. Cytomegalovirus association was assigned to around 150 TCR beta chains.

PCR primers comprised 60 Vbeta and 13 Jbeta primers. Clones were read by immunoSEQ multiplex PCR, and TCRdb kept only the in-frame ones, dropping some. This sample has about 130,000 clones, with over 70% found just once. With V trimmed by 4 bases and J by 4 bases, 5 bases remained unmatched. Germline V gene data show CDR1 as LGHNA and CDR2 as YNFKEQ. This CDR3 contains 14 residues. Sequenced: PBMCs. This TCR was sampled from a middle-aged man in good health and CMV-seronegative. The chain is built from TRBV4-2 and TRBJ2-7; 9 bases align to TRBD1. CDR3 DNA sequence: TGTGCCAGCAGCCCCGGGACAGGGAGGTACGAGCAGTACTTC. It encodes CASSPGTGRYEQYF.